The 10 T cell receptor beta chains below come from one sample, sequenced in a study of vaccination and CD4 T cells after COVID-19. Sequencing of the DNA from cultured CD4+ T cells was carried out with the Oncomine TCR Beta short-read assay. A single record per CDR3 protein comes from TCRdb applying MiXCR to the PCR reads. The sample includes about 20,000 distinct CDR3 sequences, just under 50% seen only once; the top ten take roughly 5%. As to treatment: roughly 10-day PBMC culture with coronavirus spike peptide pools or control peptides (ViraFEST assay). The antigens of these receptors remain unknown. Sequenced material: CD4+ T cells from blood, cultured in vitro, taken before SARS-CoV-2 vaccination. The receptors were gathered from a human donor who had recovered from COVID-19.

The V and J genes are TRBV7-2 and TRBJ1-6; 9 bases are a match to TRBD1. The V gene's germline CDR1 is SGHTA and CDR2 FQGNSA. V lost 1 base and J lost 6; bases outside the gene matches: 4. CDR3 length equals 16 residues. CDR3 in amino acids: CASSLGDRAPNSPLHF. In DNA, the CDR3 is TGTGCCAGCAGCTTAGGGGACAGGGCCCCTAATTCACCCCTCCACTTT.

This clonotype was detected only once. The chain is built from TRBV30 and TRBJ2-2; TRBD1 aligns across 8 bases. Germline V gene lookup returns CDR1 GTSNPN and CDR2 SVGIG (reference sequence). J lost 2 bases, V lost 3 bases, and 2 bases had no gene match. This CDR3 has 14 residues. Here the CDR3 reads CAWRDRGNTGELFF. The DNA of the CDR3 is TGTGCCTGGAGAGACAGGGGCAACACCGGGGAGCTGTTTTTT. Drawing the rest from reference TRBV30 and TRBJ2-2, the complete variable domain is SQTIHQWPATLVQPVGSPLSLECTVEGTSNPNLYWYRQAAGRGLQLLFYSVGIGQISSEVPQNLSASRPQDRQFILSSKKLLLSDSGFYLCAWRDRGNTGELFFGEGSRLTVL.

The chain joins TRBV6-1 to TRBJ2-5; perhaps TRBD2 as D (5 bases). CDR3 size: 15 residues. Germline V gene lookup returns CDR1 MNHNS and CDR2 SASEGT. V was cut by 0 bases and J by 2 bases, with 10 bases left in between. In DNA, the CDR3 is TGTGCCAGCAGTGAAGCTCGAGGGTCACAAGAGACCCAGTACTTC. Amino acid sequence: CASSEARGSQETQYF.

The gene calls are TRBV6-1 and TRBJ1-5; no firm D call. The V end lost 8 bases, the J end lost 6 bases, and 11 bases lay between the germline ends. Germline V gives CDR1 MNHNS, CDR2 SASEGT. This CDR3 region has 12 residues. Written as DNA, the CDR3 is TGTGCCAGCGAGAGGGCCGGTCAGCCCCAGCATTTT. As protein: CASERAGQPQHF.

This chain's CDR3 is CASSPGGDDEQFF. The CDR3 DNA is TGTGCCAGCAGCCCCGGGGGAGACGATGAGCAGTTCTTC. V usage is TRBV7-9 and J usage is TRBJ2-1; maybe TRBD2 (6 bases). This CDR3 contains 13 residues. The germline V gene has CDR1 SEHNR and CDR2 FQNEAQ (reference sequence). V lost 5 bases to trimming and J lost 8 bases, with 13 bases between them.

CDR3 sequence: CASSLGSSSPYGYTF. In nucleotides, the CDR3 is TGTGCCAGCAGTTTAGGGTCGTCATCCCCCTATGGCTACACCTTC. V gene TRBV12-3 or TRBV12-4 combines with J gene TRBJ1-2, with D unclear. V was cut by 1 base and J by 4 bases, with 13 bases left in between. This CDR3 has 15 residues.

The chain has TRBV19 and TRBJ1-2, with 7 bases identical to TRBD1. CDR3 length: 17 residues. Losses at the gene ends were 1 base for V and 3 bases for J; bases not matched to a gene: 11. Germline V gene data show CDR1 as LNHDA and CDR2 as SQIVND (reference sequence). The CDR3, as DNA: TGTGCCAGTAGTATAGCTATTCATACAGGGGCCGACTATGGCTACACCTTC. Protein sequence: CASSIAIHTGADYGYTF.

This chain uses TRBV20-1 with TRBJ2-1; the D gene is possibly TRBD2 (6 bases). This CDR3 spans 14 amino acids. CDR1 and CDR2 (germline): DFQATT, SNEGSKA (reference sequence). With 3 bases removed from V and 4 bases from J, the gap between germline ends came to 13 bases. The CDR3 DNA sequence: TGCAGTGCTAGTATAACTAGCCAATACAATGAGCAGTTCTTC. This encodes CSASITSQYNEQFF.

This clonotype was counted between two and nine times. The J gene is TRBJ1-3, the V gene TRBV15; no clear D. CDR3 size: 16 residues. Germline-derived CDR1 and CDR2 are LNHNV and YYDKDF (reference sequence). The V gene lost 0 bases and the J gene lost 7 bases, with 16 bases spanning the gap. The CDR3: CATSRELAGSGNTIYF. CDR3 bases: TGTGCCACCAGCAGAGAACTTGCGGGTTCGGGGAACACCATATATTTT.

The CDR3 reads CAWSQPGGARTPYEQYF. DNA of the CDR3: TGTGCCTGGAGTCAACCCGGCGGAGCGAGGACCCCCTACGAGCAGTACTTC. The gene calls are TRBV30 and TRBJ2-7; D gene uncertain. The V end was cut by 2 bases, the J end by 2 bases, with 22 bases between. Germline V gives CDR1 GTSNPN, CDR2 SVGIG (reference sequence). The CDR3 runs to 17 residues.